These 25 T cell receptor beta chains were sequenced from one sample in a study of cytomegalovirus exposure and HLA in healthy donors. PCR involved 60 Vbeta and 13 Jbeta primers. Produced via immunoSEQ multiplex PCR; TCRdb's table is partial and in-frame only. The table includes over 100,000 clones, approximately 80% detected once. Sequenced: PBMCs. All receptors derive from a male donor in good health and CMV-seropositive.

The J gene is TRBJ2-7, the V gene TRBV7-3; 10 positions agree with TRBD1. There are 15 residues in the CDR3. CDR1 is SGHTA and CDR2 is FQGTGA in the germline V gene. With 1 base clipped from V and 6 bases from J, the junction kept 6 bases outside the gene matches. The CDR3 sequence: CASSLSGTGVTEQYF. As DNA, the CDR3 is TGTGCCAGCAGCTTAAGTGGGACAGGGGTAACCGAGCAGTACTTC.

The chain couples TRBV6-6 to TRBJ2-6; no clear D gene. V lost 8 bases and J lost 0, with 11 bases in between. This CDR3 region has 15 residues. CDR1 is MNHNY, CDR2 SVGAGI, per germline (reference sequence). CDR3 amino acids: CASQDHSSGANVLTF. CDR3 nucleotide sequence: TGTGCCAGCCAGGATCATTCCTCTGGGGCCAACGTCCTGACTTTC.

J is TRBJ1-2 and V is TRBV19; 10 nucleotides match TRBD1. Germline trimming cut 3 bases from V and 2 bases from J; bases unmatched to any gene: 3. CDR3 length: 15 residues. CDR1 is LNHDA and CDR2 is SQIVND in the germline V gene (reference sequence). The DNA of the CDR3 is TGTGCCAGTAGTATGGGACAGGGGATAAACTATGGCTACACCTTC. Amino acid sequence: CASSMGQGINYGYTF.

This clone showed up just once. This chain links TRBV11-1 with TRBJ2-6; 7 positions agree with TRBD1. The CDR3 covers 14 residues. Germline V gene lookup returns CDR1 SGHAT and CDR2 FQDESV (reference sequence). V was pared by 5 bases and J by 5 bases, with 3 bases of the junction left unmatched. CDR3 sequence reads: CASSPTGRANVLTF. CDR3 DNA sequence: TGTGCCAGCAGCCCGACAGGGAGGGCCAACGTCCTGACTTTC.

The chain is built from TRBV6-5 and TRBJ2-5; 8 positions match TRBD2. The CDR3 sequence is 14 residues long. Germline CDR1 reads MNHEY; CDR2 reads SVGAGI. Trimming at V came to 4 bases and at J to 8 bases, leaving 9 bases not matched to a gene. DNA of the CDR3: TGTGCCAGCAGTTCCGAGGGCCGGGGGGGAACCCAGTACTTC. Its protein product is CASSSEGRGGTQYF.

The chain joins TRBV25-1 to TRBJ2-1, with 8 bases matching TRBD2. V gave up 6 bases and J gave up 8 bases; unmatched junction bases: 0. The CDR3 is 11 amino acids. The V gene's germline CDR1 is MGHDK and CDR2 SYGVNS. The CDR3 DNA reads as TGTGCCAGCAGCGGGGGGGATGAGCAGTTCTTC. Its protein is CASSGGDEQFF.

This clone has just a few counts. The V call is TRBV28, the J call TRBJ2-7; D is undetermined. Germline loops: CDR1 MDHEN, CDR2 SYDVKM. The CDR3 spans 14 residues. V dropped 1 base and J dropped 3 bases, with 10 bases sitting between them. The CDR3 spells CASSLSGFSYEQYF. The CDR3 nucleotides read TGTGCCAGCAGTTTATCCGGGTTCAGCTACGAGCAGTACTTC.

The CDR3 loop reads CASVAPGGLNTEAFF. The CDR3 DNA sequence: TGTGCCAGCGTGGCCCCAGGGGGGCTGAACACTGAAGCTTTCTTT. The rearrangement joins TRBV2 to TRBJ1-1; 7 positions match TRBD1. With V trimmed by 8 bases and J by 0 bases, 9 bases remained unmatched. Germline V lookup: CDR1 SNHLY, CDR2 FYNNEI. CDR3 length: 15 amino acids.

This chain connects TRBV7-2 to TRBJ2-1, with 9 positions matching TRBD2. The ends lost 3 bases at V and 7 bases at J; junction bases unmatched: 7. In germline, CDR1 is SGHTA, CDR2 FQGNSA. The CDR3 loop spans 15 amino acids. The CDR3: CASSFGLARGNEQFF. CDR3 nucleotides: TGTGCCAGCAGCTTCGGACTAGCGCGAGGAAATGAGCAGTTCTTC.

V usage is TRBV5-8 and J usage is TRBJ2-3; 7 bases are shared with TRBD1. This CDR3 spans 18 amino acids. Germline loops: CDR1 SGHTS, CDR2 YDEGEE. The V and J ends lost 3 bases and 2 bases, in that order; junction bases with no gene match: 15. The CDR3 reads CASSSIAVLTGITDTQYF. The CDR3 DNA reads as TGTGCCAGCAGCTCAATAGCCGTTTTGACAGGGATCACAGATACGCAGTATTTT.

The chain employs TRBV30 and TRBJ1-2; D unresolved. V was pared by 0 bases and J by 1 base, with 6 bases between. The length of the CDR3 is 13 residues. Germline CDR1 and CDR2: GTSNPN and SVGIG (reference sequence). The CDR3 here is CAWSVRVNYGYTF. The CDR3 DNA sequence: TGTGCCTGGAGTGTCCGGGTTAACTATGGCTACACCTTC.

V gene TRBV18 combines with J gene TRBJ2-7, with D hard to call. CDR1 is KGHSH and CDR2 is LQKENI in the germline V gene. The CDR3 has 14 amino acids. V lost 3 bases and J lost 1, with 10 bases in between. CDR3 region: CASSPAFDSYEQYF. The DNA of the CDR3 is TGTGCCAGCTCACCTGCGTTTGATTCCTACGAGCAGTACTTC.

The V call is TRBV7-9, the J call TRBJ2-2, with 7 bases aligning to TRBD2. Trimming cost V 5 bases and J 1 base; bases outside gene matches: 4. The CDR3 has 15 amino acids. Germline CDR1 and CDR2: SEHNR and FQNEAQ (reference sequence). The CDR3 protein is CASSLTGGNTGELFF. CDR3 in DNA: TGTGCCAGCAGCCTAACGGGAGGGAACACCGGGGAGCTGTTTTTT. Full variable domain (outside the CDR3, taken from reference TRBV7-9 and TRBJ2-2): DTGVSQNPRHKITKRGQNVTFRCDPISEHNRLYWYRQTLGQGPEFLTYFQNEAQLEKSRLLSDRFSAERPKGSFSTLEIQRTEQGDSAMYLCASSLTGGNTGELFFGEGSRLTVL.

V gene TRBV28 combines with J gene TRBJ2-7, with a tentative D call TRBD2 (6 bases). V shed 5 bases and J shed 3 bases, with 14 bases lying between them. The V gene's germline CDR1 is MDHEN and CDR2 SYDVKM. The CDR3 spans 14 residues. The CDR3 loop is CASSPGTSNYEQYF. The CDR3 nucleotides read TGTGCCAGCAGTCCCGGGACTTCAAACTACGAGCAGTACTTC.

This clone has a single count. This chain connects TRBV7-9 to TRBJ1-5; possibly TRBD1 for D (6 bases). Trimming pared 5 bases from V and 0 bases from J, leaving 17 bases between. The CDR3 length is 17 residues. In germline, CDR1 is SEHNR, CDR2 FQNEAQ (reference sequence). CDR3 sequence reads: CASSKTGLLGSNQPQHF. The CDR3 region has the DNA TGTGCCAGCAGCAAGACAGGTCTGCTGGGTAGCAATCAGCCCCAGCATTTT.

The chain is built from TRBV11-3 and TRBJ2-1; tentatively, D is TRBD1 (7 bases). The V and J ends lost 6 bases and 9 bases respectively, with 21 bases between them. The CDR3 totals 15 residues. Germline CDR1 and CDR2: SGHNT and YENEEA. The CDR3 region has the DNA TGTGCCAGCAGTGAGGGTGGGACAGTGGAGGGTGAGCAGTTCTTC. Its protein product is CASSEGGTVEGEQFF.

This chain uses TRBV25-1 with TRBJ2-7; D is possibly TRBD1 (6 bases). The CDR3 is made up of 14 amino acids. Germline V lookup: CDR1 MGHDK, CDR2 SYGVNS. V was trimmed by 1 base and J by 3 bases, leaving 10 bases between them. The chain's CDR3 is CASSESGDNYEQYF. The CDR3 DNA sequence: TGTGCCAGCAGTGAATCAGGGGACAACTACGAGCAGTACTTC.

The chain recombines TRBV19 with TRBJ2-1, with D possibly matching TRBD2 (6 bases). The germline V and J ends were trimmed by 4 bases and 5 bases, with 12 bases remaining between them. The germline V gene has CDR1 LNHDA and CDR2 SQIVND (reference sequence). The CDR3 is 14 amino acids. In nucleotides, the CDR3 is TGTGCCAGTAGTACACCGGGACTCAACAATGAGCAGTTCTTC. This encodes CASSTPGLNNEQFF.

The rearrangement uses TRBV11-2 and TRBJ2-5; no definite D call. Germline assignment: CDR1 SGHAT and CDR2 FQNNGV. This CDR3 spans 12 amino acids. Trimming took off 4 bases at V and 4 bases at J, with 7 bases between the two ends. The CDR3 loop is CASSSTRETQYF. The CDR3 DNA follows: TGTGCCAGCAGCTCCACTCGAGAGACCCAGTACTTC.

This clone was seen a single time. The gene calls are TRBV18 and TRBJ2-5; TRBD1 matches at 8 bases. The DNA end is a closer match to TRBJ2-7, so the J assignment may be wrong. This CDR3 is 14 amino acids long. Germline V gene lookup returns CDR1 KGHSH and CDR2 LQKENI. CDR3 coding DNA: TGTGCCAGCTCACCCGGGACAGGTAATAGCGAGCAGTACTTC. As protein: CASSPGTGNSEQYF.

The chain's CDR3 is CASRVTSGRDEQYF. The CDR3 DNA reads TGCGCCAGCAGGGTGACTAGCGGGAGGGACGAGCAGTACTTC. The chain couples TRBV5-1 to TRBJ2-7; 14 bases are a match to TRBD2. Germline V gene lookup returns CDR1 SGHRS and CDR2 YFSETQ. This CDR3 spans 14 amino acids. V was pared by 5 bases and J by 5 bases, with 3 bases of the junction left unmatched. Full variable domain (outside the CDR3, taken from reference TRBV5-1 and TRBJ2-7): KAGVTQTPRYLIKTRGQQVTLSCSPISGHRSVSWYQQTPGQGLQFLFEYFSETQRNKGNFPGRFSGRQFSNSRSEMNVSTLELGDSALYLCASRVTSGRDEQYFGPGTRLTVT.

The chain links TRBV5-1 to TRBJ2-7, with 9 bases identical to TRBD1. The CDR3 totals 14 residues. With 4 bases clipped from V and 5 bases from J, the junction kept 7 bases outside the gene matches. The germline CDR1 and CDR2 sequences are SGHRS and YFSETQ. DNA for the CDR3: TGCGCCAGCAGCCGGGACAGGGTGGGTGACGAGCAGTACTTC. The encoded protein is CASSRDRVGDEQYF. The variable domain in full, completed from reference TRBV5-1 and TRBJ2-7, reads KAGVTQTPRYLIKTRGQQVTLSCSPISGHRSVSWYQQTPGQGLQFLFEYFSETQRNKGNFPGRFSGRQFSNSRSEMNVSTLELGDSALYLCASSRDRVGDEQYFGPGTRLTVT.

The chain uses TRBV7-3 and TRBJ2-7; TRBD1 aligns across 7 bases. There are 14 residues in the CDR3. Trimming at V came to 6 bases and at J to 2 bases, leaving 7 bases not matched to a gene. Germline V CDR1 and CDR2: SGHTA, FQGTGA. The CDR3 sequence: CASSAQGSAYEQYF. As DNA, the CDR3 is TGTGCCAGCAGTGCACAGGGGAGCGCCTACGAGCAGTACTTC.

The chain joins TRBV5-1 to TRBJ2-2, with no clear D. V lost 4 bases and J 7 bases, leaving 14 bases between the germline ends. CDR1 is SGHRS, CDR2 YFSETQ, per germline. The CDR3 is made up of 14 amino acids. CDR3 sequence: CASSVIDWLGELFF. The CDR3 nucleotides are TGCGCCAGCAGCGTAATAGACTGGCTCGGGGAGCTGTTTTTT. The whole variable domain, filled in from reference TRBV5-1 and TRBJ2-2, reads KAGVTQTPRYLIKTRGQQVTLSCSPISGHRSVSWYQQTPGQGLQFLFEYFSETQRNKGNFPGRFSGRQFSNSRSEMNVSTLELGDSALYLCASSVIDWLGELFFGEGSRLTVL.

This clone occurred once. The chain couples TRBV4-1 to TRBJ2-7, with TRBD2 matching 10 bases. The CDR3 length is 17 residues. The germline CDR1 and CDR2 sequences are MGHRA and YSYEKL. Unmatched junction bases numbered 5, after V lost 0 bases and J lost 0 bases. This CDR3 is CASSQESRTSGSYEQYF. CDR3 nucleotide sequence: TGCGCCAGCAGCCAAGAGTCGCGGACTAGCGGCTCCTACGAGCAGTACTTC.